Listed here is a single TCR beta chain. Researchers prepared the TCRbeta library using unique molecular identifiers, the study reports. TCRdb re-derived calls from the PCR reads in MiXCR, one entry per CDR3 protein. The table records roughly 500,000 distinct CDR3 sequences, roughly 33% of them present only once. Trimming removed 0 bases at V and 5 bases at J, with 11 bases between. This CDR3 is built from 14 residues. CDR1 is SGHRS, CDR2 YFSETQ, per germline. These data are taken from a study of T-cell reconstitution after alpha-beta-depleted transplantation in children. Here the sequenced sample was PBMCs from the stem cell graft donor, taken from the stem cell graft. The TCR comes from a human donor who donated a stem cell graft to a child with aplastic anemia. The V call is TRBV5-1, the J call TRBJ1-2, with no clear D. CDR3 in DNA: TGCGCCAGCAGCTTGGCCGGCCAGTCATATGGCTACACCTTC. Its translation is CASSLAGQSYGYTF.